The clone carrying this T cell receptor beta chain was recorded only once. Clones were read by immunoSEQ multiplex PCR, and TCRdb kept only the in-frame ones, dropping some. Among roughly 330,000 clones, 88% were seen once, and the ten largest hold under 6%. The data stem from a study of blood T cell repertoires in COVID-19. On the study more broadly: In each case, the material was cDNA or gDNA derived from T cells, B-cell-depleted T cells, or PBMCs.

Participants were aged about 18 to 89 years from some 24 US areas. Donors were grouped by their self-reported clinical history. V lost 5 bases to trimming and J lost 3 bases, with 19 bases between them. This CDR3 is 17 amino acids long. In germline, CDR1 is SEHNR, CDR2 FQNEAQ (reference sequence). The receptor's source is a young man who had recovered from COVID-19. The chain is built from TRBV7-9 and TRBJ2-2, with D tentatively TRBD1 (6 bases). Sequenced material: PBMCs or T cells enriched from blood (not recorded which). CDR3 sequence (DNA): TGTGCCAGCAGCCAGGGGAATCACCAGGGCGACACCGGGGAGCTGTTTTTT. Translation gives CASSQGNHQGDTGELFF.